This T cell receptor (beta chain) is drawn from a study of shared clonotypes between healthy human individuals. Whole-study findings and limits: Clonotypes which were not shared had lower generation probabilities than clonotypes that all four donors shared.

Trimming took off 3 bases at V and 0 bases at J, with 6 bases between the two ends. The germline gives CDR1 MGHDK, CDR2 SYGVNS. The CDR3 consists of 13 residues. Those who donated were healthy HIV-negative adults, with no recent acute infections or vaccinations reported. For this clone: Its antigen is still unknown.

Method: immunoSEQ multiplex PCR; TCRdb's copy keeps in-frame clones and lacks some. The table has more than 550,000 clones, 72% seen once. This receptor was taken from a woman aged 25 to 45 in good health. The rearrangement joins TRBV25-1 to TRBJ2-7; no clear D. Sequenced material: memory CD4+ T cells sorted from blood. As for subset: CD45RA-negative fraction. The CDR3: CASSDSSSYEQYF. The CDR3 DNA reads as TGTGCCAGCAGTGACTCGAGCTCCTACGAGCAGTACTTC.